What follows are 30 T cell receptor beta chains derived from one specimen sequenced in a study of control samples from healthy donors and cancer patients. The protocol was immunoSEQ multiplex PCR, while the TCRdb copy is restricted to in-frame clones and leaves out a portion. The table includes about 250,000 clones, approximately 80% detected once. Sequencing was performed on PBMCs. All receptors derive from a woman aged 55-70 years with lung cancer.

The chain joins TRBV6-5 to TRBJ2-7; 7 nucleotides agree with TRBD1. V trimming: 10 bases; J trimming: 3 bases; junction bases outside the gene matches: 15. Germline lookup yields CDR1 MNHEY and CDR2 SVGAGI. The CDR3 has 15 residues. The CDR3 DNA follows: TGTGCCACCCAGATAGGGACAGTTGGGGGCTACGAGCAGTACTTC. Its translation is CATQIGTVGGYEQYF.

V is TRBV7-6 and J is TRBJ1-1, with TRBD1 matching over 9 bases. Germline loops: CDR1 SGHVS, CDR2 FNYEAQ. The CDR3 covers 13 residues. J was trimmed by 11 bases and V by 6 bases; bases with no gene match: 10. The CDR3 DNA is TGTGCCAGCAGTTACGGACAGGGGCAGTCGGCTTTCTTT. Its translation is CASSYGQGQSAFF.

The chain links TRBV10-1 to TRBJ1-5; 10 bases fit TRBD1. Germline CDR1 is WNHNN and CDR2 is SYGVQD (reference sequence). The CDR3 sequence is 16 residues long. Trimming at V came to 5 bases and at J to 1 base, leaving 5 bases not matched to a gene. The CDR3 protein is CASSWDRGGSNQPQHF. CDR3 bases: TGCGCCAGCAGTTGGGACAGGGGTGGAAGCAATCAGCCCCAGCATTTT.

The rearrangement uses TRBV24-1 and TRBJ2-3; 7 bases agree with TRBD2. The CDR3 spans 16 residues. Per germline, CDR1 KGHDR and CDR2 SFDVKD. V shed 0 bases and J 1 base; nucleotides not matched to a gene: 3. Here the CDR3 reads CATSDLSSGGTDTQYF. Written as DNA, the CDR3 is TGTGCCACCAGTGATTTGTCTAGCGGAGGCACAGATACGCAGTATTTT.

This chain connects TRBV5-4 to TRBJ1-1; perhaps TRBD1 as D (6 bases). Deletions cut 4 bases from V and 7 bases from J, with 20 bases between. CDR1 is SGHNT, CDR2 YYREEE, per germline (reference sequence). The CDR3 has 15 amino acids. DNA for the CDR3: TGTGCCAGCAGCGCCCCGGGGGCTGGGAATATTGAAGCTTTCTTT. Its protein product is CASSAPGAGNIEAFF.

The chain uses TRBV28 and TRBJ1-5, with D possibly TRBD1 on 5 matching bases. Germline V gene data show CDR1 as MDHEN and CDR2 as SYDVKM. Trimming pared 4 bases from V and 2 bases from J, leaving 15 bases between. This CDR3 has 16 amino acids. The CDR3 coding sequence is TGTGCCAGCAGTTACCCCGCAGGGAACGGCAATCAGCCCCAGCATTTT. Translating gives CASSYPAGNGNQPQHF.

This clone has more than one count but fewer than ten. The genes are TRBV10-2 and TRBJ2-7; a weak D match, TRBD1 (6 bases). CDR3 size: 12 residues. Germline V gene data show CDR1 as WSHSY and CDR2 as SAAADI. V was shortened by 6 bases and J by 4 bases, with 10 bases between the two germline ends. The chain's CDR3 is CASRGDRYEQYF. The CDR3 DNA reads TGCGCCAGCAGGGGTGACAGGTACGAGCAGTACTTC.

The chain couples TRBV2 to TRBJ2-7, with D hard to call. The ends were cut back, 5 bases at V and 0 bases at J, with 5 bases in the middle. Germline V gene sequence: CDR1 SNHLY, CDR2 FYNNEI. The length of the CDR3 is 12 residues. For the CDR3, the DNA is TGTGCCAGCAGTTATAGCTCCTACGAGCAGTACTTC. Residues: CASSYSSYEQYF.

This sequence joins TRBV7-9 and TRBJ2-2; no clear D gene. CDR1 is SEHNR and CDR2 is FQNEAQ in the germline V gene (reference sequence). CDR3 size: 15 residues. The V end was cut by 7 bases, the J end by 7 bases, with 19 bases between. The CDR3 spells CASTYFGREDGELFF. CDR3 bases: TGTGCCAGCACCTATTTCGGCAGAGAGGACGGGGAGCTGTTTTTT.

The V gene is TRBV5-1, the J gene TRBJ2-5; tentative D call: TRBD1 (7 bases). The CDR3 consists of 15 residues. V was trimmed by 4 bases and J by 4 bases, leaving 17 bases between them. Per the germline V gene, CDR1 is SGHRS and CDR2 is YFSETQ. The CDR3 protein is CASSPQGGGAETQYF. CDR3 in DNA: TGCGCCAGCAGCCCCCAAGGAGGGGGCGCAGAGACCCAGTACTTC.

This chain joins TRBV30 and TRBJ1-2; no clear D gene. CDR1 and CDR2 from the germline V gene are GTSNPN and SVGIG (reference sequence). The CDR3 is made up of 13 amino acids. The V end lost 0 bases, the J end lost 2 bases, and 7 bases lay between the germline ends. The CDR3 region has the DNA TGTGCCTGGAGTGTACGAGGGAACTATGGCTACACCTTC. Translation gives CAWSVRGNYGYTF.

The genes are TRBV4-2 and TRBJ2-5, with 8 bases lining up with TRBD1. The ends lost 0 bases at V and 5 bases at J; junction bases unmatched: 8. Germline loops: CDR1 LGHNA, CDR2 YNFKEQ. CDR3 length equals 16 residues. In nucleotides, the CDR3 is TGTGCCAGCAGCCAAGATTACCCAGGGGGCGCTGAGACCCAGTACTTC. Its protein is CASSQDYPGGAETQYF.

The J gene is TRBJ2-3, the V gene TRBV10-3; D uncertain. V was pared by 3 bases and J by 4 bases, with 5 bases between. The germline gives CDR1 ENHRY, CDR2 SYGVKD. The CDR3 loop spans 12 amino acids. The CDR3 loop reads CAISDLSDTQYF. CDR3 in DNA: TGTGCCATCAGTGACTTATCAGATACGCAGTATTTT.

This chain connects TRBV7-9 to TRBJ2-1, with 9 bases that match TRBD2. Germline CDR1 and CDR2: SEHNR and FQNEAQ (reference sequence). The CDR3 length is 15 residues. V gave up 5 bases and J gave up 5 bases; unmatched junction bases: 7. The CDR3 DNA reads as TGTGCCAGCAGCCCAGCGGGAGGAACTCACAATGAGCAGTTCTTC. Amino acids: CASSPAGGTHNEQFF.

The rearrangement links TRBV5-4 to TRBJ2-5, with 8 bases lining up with TRBD2. The ends lost 3 bases at V and 0 bases at J; junction bases unmatched: 7. The CDR3 length is 16 residues. CDR1 and CDR2 (germline): SGHNT, YYREEE (reference sequence). The chain's CDR3 is CASSSKAGEDQETQYF. The DNA for the CDR3 is TGTGCCAGCAGCTCAAAAGCGGGAGAGGACCAAGAGACCCAGTACTTC.

V and J are TRBV2 and TRBJ1-4; D gene ambiguous. V was cut by 9 bases and J by 3 bases, with 5 bases left in between. CDR3 length: 11 residues. Germline V gives CDR1 SNHLY, CDR2 FYNNEI. CDR3 coding DNA: TGTGCCAGTCAGGCTAATGAAAAACTGTTTTTT. Amino acid sequence: CASQANEKLFF.

The chain recombines TRBV9 with TRBJ2-7; D remains unclear. Germline CDR1 and CDR2: SGDLS and YYNGEE. This CDR3 has 15 residues. The V gene lost 4 bases and the J gene lost 4 bases, with 18 bases spanning the gap. The CDR3 DNA follows: TGTGCCAGCAGCATCAGCAAAGGTCGCCTTTACGAGCAGTACTTC. Translation: CASSISKGRLYEQYF.

This chain joins TRBV5-1 and TRBJ1-1; TRBD1 is a possible D gene (5 bases). This CDR3 has 15 amino acids. With 4 bases removed from V and 2 bases from J, the gap between germline ends came to 15 bases. In germline, CDR1 is SGHRS, CDR2 YFSETQ. The CDR3: CASSPLFGGNTEAFF. The CDR3, as DNA: TGCGCCAGCAGCCCTTTGTTCGGGGGAAACACTGAAGCTTTCTTT.

The chain has TRBV5-1 and TRBJ1-1; 9 bases are shared with TRBD1. The CDR3 is made up of 15 amino acids. The germline V gene encodes CDR1 SGHRS and CDR2 YFSETQ. With V trimmed by 4 bases and J by 4 bases, 8 bases remained unmatched. Here the CDR3 reads CASSLGQGLTTEAFF. The CDR3 DNA reads as TGCGCCAGCAGCCTAGGACAGGGGTTGACCACTGAAGCTTTCTTT.

V and J are TRBV15 and TRBJ2-5; possible D gene TRBD1, 5 bases. The germline V gene encodes CDR1 LNHNV and CDR2 YYDKDF (reference sequence). V lost 0 bases and J 5 bases, leaving 16 bases between the germline ends. CDR3 size: 16 residues. The CDR3 reads CATSRDHLAGRETQYF. The CDR3 DNA follows: TGTGCCACCAGCAGAGATCATCTGGCAGGGCGCGAGACCCAGTACTTC.

In its sample, this clone was seen a few times. V gene TRBV3-1 (or the pseudogene TRBV3-2) combines with J gene TRBJ1-1, with 7 positions matching TRBD1. Germline-derived CDR1 and CDR2 are LGHDT and YNNKEL (reference sequence). The CDR3 runs to 14 residues. Trimming cost V 1 base and J 3 bases; bases outside gene matches: 2. The chain's CDR3 is CASSQGQGYTEAFF. The DNA for the CDR3 is TGTGCCAGCAGCCAAGGACAGGGATACACTGAAGCTTTCTTT.

The chain uses TRBV28 and TRBJ2-7; 7 bases align to TRBD2. V lost 6 bases and J lost 2; bases outside the gene matches: 10. CDR1 MDHEN and CDR2 SYDVKM come from the germline V gene. This CDR3 is built from 15 residues. CDR3 DNA sequence: TGTGCCAGCAGCCCCCCGGCGGGAGTCCCCTACGAGCAGTACTTC. It translates to CASSPPAGVPYEQYF.

This chain uses TRBV5-8 with TRBJ2-7; D possibly corresponds to TRBD2 (5 bases). In germline, CDR1 is SGHTS, CDR2 YDEGEE. This CDR3 has 14 residues. V was shortened by 5 bases and J by 0 bases, with 12 bases between the two germline ends. This chain's CDR3 is CASSGGSSSYEQYF. In nucleotides, the CDR3 is TGTGCCAGCAGTGGAGGTTCTAGCTCCTACGAGCAGTACTTC.

The rearrangement links TRBV7-8 to TRBJ1-2; D unresolved. The V gene lost 0 bases and the J gene lost 6 bases, with 14 bases spanning the gap. Per germline, CDR1 SGHVS and CDR2 FQNEAQ. CDR3 length: 15 residues. The CDR3 DNA reads TGTGCCAGCAGCTTAGCGGCCGGGTCCGGGGATGGCTACACCTTC. Its protein product is CASSLAAGSGDGYTF. Based on the CDR3 plus reference TRBV7-8 and TRBJ1-2, the full variable domain is GAGVSQSPRYKVAKRGQDVALRCDPISGHVSLFWYQQALGQGPEFLTYFQNEAQLDKSGLPSDRFFAERPEGSVSTLKIQRTQQEDSAVYLCASSLAAGSGDGYTFGSGTRLTVV.

This clone was picked up one time. The chain is built from TRBV19 and TRBJ1-5; TRBD1 is a possible D gene (5 bases). V shed 7 bases and J shed 9 bases, with 22 bases lying between them. CDR1 is LNHDA, CDR2 SQIVND, per germline (reference sequence). This CDR3 is built from 15 residues. For the CDR3, the DNA is TGTGCCAGTAAGGGGCCCGGGAGGGGCCCGTGGCCCCAGCATTTT. Translated, it gives CASKGPGRGPWPQHF. The full variable domain, its missing parts supplied by reference TRBV19 and TRBJ1-5, is DGGITQSPKYLFRKEGQNVTLSCEQNLNHDAMYWYRQDPGQGLRLIYYSQIVNDFQKGDIAEGYSVSREKKESFPLTVTSAQKNPTAFYLCASKGPGRGPWPQHFGDGTRLSIL.

The genes are TRBV9 and TRBJ1-6; weak D call: TRBD1 (5 bases). Per the germline V gene, CDR1 is SGDLS and CDR2 is YYNGEE. Trimming stripped 4 bases from V and 7 bases from J, with 18 bases between. The CDR3 has 16 residues. CDR3 loop: CASSPHGGGTNSPLHF. CDR3 nucleotides: TGTGCCAGCAGCCCCCACGGTGGAGGGACCAATTCACCCCTCCACTTT.

The gene calls are TRBV19 and TRBJ1-5, with TRBD1 matching over 9 bases. The V segment lost 5 bases and the J segment 6 bases; nucleotides outside the gene matches: 2. This CDR3 is built from 13 residues. In germline, CDR1 is LNHDA, CDR2 SQIVND (reference sequence). As DNA, the CDR3 is TGTGCCAGTAGTGGGACAGGGTTTCAGCCCCAGCATTTT. Amino acids: CASSGTGFQPQHF.

The chain recombines TRBV7-2 with TRBJ1-1, with 8 bases that match TRBD1. The length of the CDR3 is 17 residues. Trimming took 5 bases from V and 3 from J; bases not matched to a gene: 14. Germline-derived CDR1 and CDR2 are SGHTA and FQGNSA. This CDR3 reads CASSPRDRKPWDTEAFF. The CDR3 bases are TGTGCCAGCAGCCCTCGGGACAGGAAACCGTGGGACACTGAAGCTTTCTTT.

The V gene is TRBV5-4, the J gene TRBJ1-1; tentatively, D is TRBD1 (5 bases). There are 14 residues in the CDR3. The ends were cut back, 0 bases at V and 3 bases at J, with 9 bases in the middle. Germline CDR1 SGHNT, CDR2 YYREEE (reference sequence). The chain's CDR3 is CASSLGGWDTEAFF. The CDR3 DNA sequence: TGTGCCAGCAGCTTGGGGGGCTGGGACACTGAAGCTTTCTTT.

This sequence joins TRBV27 and TRBJ2-3; TRBD2 matches 13 bases. The CDR3 contains 13 residues. Germline trimming cut 6 bases from V and 7 bases from J; bases unmatched to any gene: 1. Germline CDR1 and CDR2: MNHEY and SMNVEV (reference sequence). CDR3 nucleotides: TGTGCCAGCAGGACTAGCGGGGGGAATACGCAGTATTTT. Translated: CASRTSGGNTQYF.